Given below is one TCR beta chain in context. Germline CDR1 reads SQVTM; CDR2 reads ANQGSEA. V shed 4 bases and J shed 3 bases, with 12 bases lying between them. The CDR3 loop spans 13 amino acids. Expressed TCRB transcripts got sequenced, as all isolated RNA was reverse transcribed. Some clones are missing from TCRdb's copy, which holds only in-frame ones; the method was immunoSEQ multiplex PCR. This sample has approximately 140,000 clones; around 51% occur once, and the top ten carry around 0.39%. This record belongs to a study of beta chain features in type 1 diabetes. This TCR was recovered from a man aged 18 to 30 in good health. This chain links TRBV29-1 with TRBJ1-2, with D uncertain. Sequenced material: Tregs from blood. The CDR3 DNA is TGCAGCGTTGCCCCGGGATCTGACTATGGCTACACCTTC. Translation: CSVAPGSDYGYTF.